The 16 T cell receptor beta chains below were found in one sample sequenced in a study of glioma-infiltrating T cells after dendritic cell vaccination. Libraries were prepared by immunoSEQ multiplex PCR; TCRdb keeps only in-frame clonotypes and omits some of them. The sample carries some 90,000 clones, more than 80% recorded once. Time point meaning: after dendritic cell vaccination, including at tumor progression/relapse. This specimen was blood, taken after dendritic cell vaccination. The receptor source for this set is a human donor with glioblastoma.

This chain connects TRBV6-6 to TRBJ2-5; D uncertain. V gave up 6 bases and J gave up 2 bases, with 4 bases separating them. The CDR3 loop spans 11 amino acids. Germline CDR1 and CDR2: MNHNY and SVGAGI (reference sequence). The chain's CDR3 is CASRTQETQYF. CDR3 DNA: TGTGCCAGCAGGACTCAAGAGACCCAGTACTTC.

The genes are TRBV19 and TRBJ1-1; D may be TRBD1 (6 bases). V lost 11 bases and J lost 1, with 17 bases in between. CDR1 and CDR2 (germline): LNHDA, SQIVND (reference sequence). The CDR3 sequence is 14 residues long. The CDR3 sequence is CAVTPGHSNTEAFF. The CDR3 DNA reads as TGTGCCGTAACACCGGGACACTCGAACACTGAAGCTTTCTTT.

This chain joins TRBV19 and TRBJ2-1; 15 nucleotides align to TRBD2. Germline CDR1 reads LNHDA; CDR2 reads SQIVND (reference sequence). Trimming took 0 bases from V and 2 from J; bases not matched to a gene: 14. This CDR3 region has 22 residues. The CDR3 sequence is CASSIDPPVRTSGRAAYNEQFF. CDR3 coding DNA: TGTGCCAGTAGTATAGATCCCCCTGTAAGGACTAGCGGGAGGGCCGCCTACAATGAGCAGTTCTTC.

This clone showed up many times. V and J are TRBV2 and TRBJ1-5; 8 bases map to TRBD1. The V gene end was trimmed by 7 bases and the J gene end by 6 bases; junction bases not matched to a gene: 14. The CDR3 has 16 amino acids. Germline V gives CDR1 SNHLY, CDR2 FYNNEI. The CDR3 reads CASTILPDRESQPQHF. In nucleotides, the CDR3 is TGTGCCAGCACTATATTACCGGACAGGGAAAGTCAGCCCCAGCATTTT.

This chain uses TRBV11-3 with TRBJ2-5, with D tentatively TRBD1 (6 bases). The CDR3 spans 14 residues. V was shortened by 6 bases and J by 2 bases, with 13 bases between the two germline ends. Germline V gene data show CDR1 as SGHNT and CDR2 as YENEEA. The CDR3, as DNA: TGTGCCAGCAGTCTAAGGGGGAAGCAAGAGACCCAGTACTTC. Amino acids: CASSLRGKQETQYF.

The chain combines TRBV19 with TRBJ1-2, with D possibly being TRBD1 (5 bases). V lost 6 bases, J lost 1 base, and 27 bases lay in between. Germline CDR1 is LNHDA and CDR2 is SQIVND (reference sequence). The CDR3 consists of 19 residues. The CDR3 spells CASSPGWQGLPNNNYGYTF. CDR3 bases: TGTGCCAGTAGCCCCGGCTGGCAGGGACTACCTAATAATAACTATGGCTACACCTTC. Drawing the rest from reference TRBV19 and TRBJ1-2, the complete variable domain is DGGITQSPKYLFRKEGQNVTLSCEQNLNHDAMYWYRQDPGQGLRLIYYSQIVNDFQKGDIAEGYSVSREKKESFPLTVTSAQKNPTAFYLCASSPGWQGLPNNNYGYTFGSGTRLTVV.

The chain's CDR3 is CASSLAKGANEKLFF. CDR3 nucleotides: TGTGCCAGCAGCTTAGCAAAGGGGGCTAATGAAAAACTGTTTTTT. V gene TRBV7-2 combines with J gene TRBJ1-4, with D possibly TRBD1 on 6 matching bases. Germline CDR1 SGHTA, CDR2 FQGNSA. Trimming took 0 bases from V and 3 from J, leaving 8 bases between them. This CDR3 contains 15 residues.

V gene TRBV5-1 combines with J gene TRBJ1-1; 8 nucleotides line up with TRBD1. The V gene's germline CDR1 is SGHRS and CDR2 YFSETQ. J was trimmed by 4 bases and V by 3 bases; bases with no gene match: 8. The CDR3 contains 15 residues. DNA of the CDR3: TGCGCCAGCAGCTCCTCAGGGGGCGCGGGCACTGAAGCTTTCTTT. Encoded protein: CASSSSGGAGTEAFF.

This sequence joins TRBV5-1 and TRBJ2-5, with TRBD2 matching over 8 bases. There are 15 residues in the CDR3. V shed 0 bases, J shed 4 bases, and the junction held 5 bases outside the gene matches. CDR1 is SGHRS and CDR2 is YFSETQ in the germline V gene. The CDR3 nucleotides are TGCGCCAGCAGCTTGGTCGGTGGACTAGCAGAGACCCAGTACTTC. This sequence encodes CASSLVGGLAETQYF.

The sample holds a few counts of this clone. This chain uses TRBV2 with TRBJ1-1; a weak D match, TRBD1 (6 bases). This CDR3 contains 14 residues. From germline, CDR1 is SNHLY and CDR2 FYNNEI. V shed 6 bases and J shed 0 bases, with 11 bases lying between them. CDR3 in amino acids: CASRQTGMNTEAFF. The DNA of the CDR3 is TGTGCCAGCAGGCAAACAGGGATGAACACTGAAGCTTTCTTT.

The CDR3 DNA is TGTGCCAGCAGCCATGGAGGGGGGGCTCGGGTCGAGCAGTACTTC. Translated, it gives CASSHGGGARVEQYF. The chain is built from TRBV7-9 and TRBJ2-7; D perhaps matches TRBD2 (7 bases). V was cut by 5 bases and J by 6 bases, with 20 bases left in between. The CDR3 spans 15 residues. Germline CDR1 is SEHNR and CDR2 is FQNEAQ (reference sequence).

In its sample, this clone was seen once. The chain joins TRBV7-8 to TRBJ1-5; D remains ambiguous. Trimming shortened V by 7 bases and J by 3 bases, and 22 bases separated the two germline ends. The germline V gene has CDR1 SGHVS and CDR2 FQNEAQ. The CDR3 has 17 residues. In DNA, the CDR3 is TGTGCCAGCACCGAACAAAGGATGGGAGCTTACAATCAGCCCCAGCATTTT. Its protein product is CASTEQRMGAYNQPQHF.

The J gene is TRBJ1-6, the V gene TRBV19, with 12 nucleotides matching TRBD1. This CDR3 contains 17 residues. Germline V gene sequence: CDR1 LNHDA, CDR2 SQIVND (reference sequence). V lost 10 bases and J lost 5; bases outside the gene matches: 12. DNA for the CDR3: TGTGCCACGACCGGGACAGGGGGCGAAAGGGATAATTCACCCCTCCACTTT. Its protein is CATTGTGGERDNSPLHF.

The chain employs TRBV19 and TRBJ2-3; 7 bases agree with TRBD2. The trim removed 4 bases at V and 0 bases at J, leaving 7 bases unmatched. This CDR3 comprises 16 residues. Germline V gene lookup returns CDR1 LNHDA and CDR2 SQIVND (reference sequence). CDR3 protein: CASSTISGGSTDTQYF. The CDR3 DNA reads as TGTGCCAGTAGTACCATTTCGGGGGGAAGCACAGATACGCAGTATTTT. Full variable domain (rest looked up from reference TRBV19 and TRBJ2-3): DGGITQSPKYLFRKEGQNVTLSCEQNLNHDAMYWYRQDPGQGLRLIYYSQIVNDFQKGDIAEGYSVSREKKESFPLTVTSAQKNPTAFYLCASSTISGGSTDTQYFGPGTRLTVL.

The genes are TRBV27 and TRBJ2-7; 9 bases are shared with TRBD2. J was trimmed by 3 bases and V by 7 bases; bases with no gene match: 10. The CDR3 is 15 residues long. Germline-derived CDR1 and CDR2 are MNHEY and SMNVEV (reference sequence). This CDR3 is CASTPLAGAGYEQYF. The CDR3 nucleotides read TGTGCCAGCACCCCATTAGCGGGAGCGGGCTACGAGCAGTACTTC.

V usage is TRBV27 and J usage is TRBJ2-7, with 9 nucleotides matching TRBD2. V trimming: 3 bases; J trimming: 7 bases; junction bases outside the gene matches: 7. Germline V gene data show CDR1 as MNHEY and CDR2 as SMNVEV (reference sequence). There are 14 residues in the CDR3. CDR3 in amino acids: CASSFPGTSREQYV. Written as DNA, the CDR3 is TGTGCCAGCAGTTTCCCTGGGACTAGCAGAGAGCAGTACGTC.